The 5 T cell receptor beta chains reported below all come from one sample, sequenced in a study of blood T cell repertoires in COVID-19. Repertoires were generated with immunoSEQ multiplex PCR, while TCRdb's copy carries only in-frame clones and drops some. The sample records about 160,000 clones, about 87% being singletons. Sequenced sample: peripheral blood. All receptors come from a woman in her sixties who had recovered from COVID-19.

V gene TRBV4-1 combines with J gene TRBJ2-1; 16 bases align to TRBD2. V was clipped by 5 bases and J by 6 bases; unmatched bases: 4. The CDR3 loop spans 16 amino acids. Per the germline V gene, CDR1 is MGHRA and CDR2 is YSYEKL. CDR3 nucleotide sequence: TGCGCCAGCAGCACCGGGACTAGCGGGGGGGTCAATGAGCAGTTCTTC. This gives the protein CASSTGTSGGVNEQFF.

This chain uses TRBV7-9 with TRBJ2-7; D may be TRBD2 (5 bases). CDR3 length equals 13 residues. Trimming took 4 bases from V and 2 from J, leaving 9 bases between them. Germline values: CDR1 SEHNR, CDR2 FQNEAQ (reference sequence). In nucleotides, the CDR3 is TGTGCCAGCAGCTCCGGACTGGCCTACGAGCAGTACTTC. It specifies CASSSGLAYEQYF.

This clone has only one observation. The CDR3 bases are TGTGCCAGCAGTCTGGAGGGCGCAGAGACCCAGTACTTC. Translating it yields CASSLEGAETQYF. This chain uses TRBV2 with TRBJ2-5; a possible D gene is TRBD2 (6 bases). V was pared by 5 bases and J by 4 bases, with 11 bases between. This CDR3 has 13 residues. Per germline, CDR1 SNHLY and CDR2 FYNNEI. The full variable domain, completed using reference TRBV2 and TRBJ2-5, is EPEVTQTPSHQVTQMGQEVILRCVPISNHLYFYWYRQILGQKVEFLVSFYNNEISEKSEIFDDQFSVERPDGSNFTLKIRSTKLEDSAMYFCASSLEGAETQYFGPGTRLLVL.

V gene TRBV4-3 combines with J gene TRBJ2-3, with 9 bases aligning to TRBD1. Losses at the gene ends were 4 bases for V and 4 bases for J; bases not matched to a gene: 9. The CDR3 has 16 residues. Per germline, CDR1 LGHNA and CDR2 YSLEER. CDR3 bases: TGCGCCAGCAGCCTCCATGGGGGACAGGGCCCAGATACGCAGTATTTT. Residues: CASSLHGGQGPDTQYF.

The V call is TRBV6-5, the J call TRBJ1-5; a possible D gene is TRBD1 (5 bases). The CDR3 consists of 14 residues. The germline V gene has CDR1 MNHEY and CDR2 SVGAGI. V was shortened by 0 bases and J by 6 bases, with 9 bases between the two germline ends. The CDR3 nucleotides read TGTGCCAGCAGTTACTCGACAGAAACTCAGCCCCAGCATTTT. Its translation is CASSYSTETQPQHF.